The clone carrying this TCR beta chain was observed a few times. Its antigen remains unknown. One end of the junction is discordant with germline, which a read error may explain. These data originate in a study of beta chain features in type 1 diabetes. In germline, CDR1 is SSHAT, CDR2 FNYEAQ (reference sequence). The CDR3 is made up of 13 amino acids. The study, taken as a whole, reports: In every one of the four CD4+ subsets, TCRB CDR3s were moderately but significantly shorter in Type 1 diabetes patients.

Expressed TCRB transcripts were sequenced because the entire RNA isolate underwent reverse transcription. Measured with immunoSEQ multiplex PCR; TCRdb has only the in-frame clones, and not every one. The profile shows around 160,000 clones, roughly 60% of them singletons. The receptor comes from a man in his thirties or forties with type 1 diabetes. Sequencing used naive CD4+ T cells from blood. V is TRBV7-7 and J is TRBJ1-1; D is unclear. CDR3 loop: CASSTGLNTEAFF. In nucleotides, the CDR3 is TGTGCTAGCAGCACCGGGCTGAACACTGAAGCTTTCTTT.